The rows below give T cell receptor beta chains drawn from one sample of a study of blood T cell repertoires in COVID-19. Measured with immunoSEQ multiplex PCR; TCRdb has only the in-frame clones, and not every one. The sample carries over 400,000 clones, about 89% recorded once. The sequenced sample was peripheral blood. The receptor source for this set is a woman aged 50 to 60 with COVID-19, enrolled during active disease. The CDR3 runs from the conserved cysteine through the conserved F or W. Each record gives: V gene, J gene, CDR3 protein.

V gene: TRBV7-9
J gene: TRBJ1-1
CDR3 protein: CASAPAYPNTEAFF

V gene: TRBV6-4
J gene: TRBJ2-1
CDR3 protein: CASSVRGGNEQFF

V gene: TRBV6-5
J gene: TRBJ2-7
CDR3 protein: CASRLRSDEQYF

V gene: TRBV20-1
J gene: TRBJ1-2
CDR3 protein: CSASLTELTYGYTF

V gene: TRBV3-1/TRBV3-2
J gene: TRBJ1-2
CDR3 protein: CASSQFLPGVSGYTF

V gene: TRBV27
J gene: TRBJ2-5
CDR3 protein: CASSAIGDSETQYF

V gene: TRBV7-2
J gene: TRBJ1-1
CDR3 protein: CASSPPLGRANTEAFF

V gene: TRBV12-3/TRBV12-4
J gene: TRBJ1-2
CDR3 protein: CASSPSSEGNTF

V gene: TRBV7-9
J gene: TRBJ1-2
CDR3 protein: CASSFLRQLHGYTF

V gene: TRBV11-2
J gene: TRBJ2-2
CDR3 protein: CASSSGIGELFF

V gene: TRBV9
J gene: TRBJ1-1
CDR3 protein: CASSVESRTGSALDAFF

V gene: TRBV9
J gene: TRBJ1-2
CDR3 protein: CASSVEGTGGNGYTF

V gene: TRBV5-6
J gene: TRBJ1-5
CDR3 protein: CASSLAAGRGNQPQHF

V gene: TRBV6-5
J gene: TRBJ2-7
CDR3 protein: CASSYSSAGGEQYF

V gene: TRBV30
J gene: TRBJ2-5
CDR3 protein: CAWNLQGGETQYF